One sample yielded the 14 T cell receptor beta chains listed below, sequenced in a study of T-cell reconstitution after alpha-beta-depleted transplantation in children. For TCRbeta, the library was prepared with unique molecular identifiers. Each CDR3 protein gets one entry after TCRdb re-called the PCR reads with MiXCR. The data show over 45,000 distinct CDR3 sequences, about 9.3% seen once. Material: PBMCs, mostly from graft donor cells, obtained 60 days after TCRalphabeta/CD19-depleted stem cell transplant. Receptors were obtained from a male patient between 2 and 15 years old who had a stem cell transplant for chronic granulomatous disease, so the T cells may come from the graft donor.

This clonotype showed up many times. V gene TRBV5-1 combines with J gene TRBJ2-5; 9 nucleotides agree with TRBD2. J gave up 3 bases and V 4 bases, and 4 bases lay outside the gene matches. CDR3 length equals 14 residues. Germline CDR1 reads SGHRS; CDR2 reads YFSETQ. CDR3 sequence (DNA): TGCGCCAGCAGCCATTCTAGCGGGAAAGAGACCCAGTACTTC. As protein: CASSHSSGKETQYF.

This clonotype has at least ten counts. V and J are TRBV7-2 and TRBJ2-4; D is unclear. Germline V gene data show CDR1 as SGHTA and CDR2 as FQGNSA. The CDR3 is made up of 17 amino acids. Trimming removed 1 base from V and 0 bases from J, with 13 bases in between. The DNA for the CDR3 is TGTGCCAGCAGCTTAGTGCTCGGTCGACTAGCCAAAAACATTCAGTACTTC. Amino acid sequence: CASSLVLGRLAKNIQYF.

This clonotype occurred many times. This rearrangement joins TRBV5-1 to TRBJ1-4; 8 nucleotides agree with TRBD1. The germline gives CDR1 SGHRS, CDR2 YFSETQ. V shed 3 bases, J shed 5 bases, and the junction held 3 bases outside the gene matches. The CDR3 consists of 14 residues. The CDR3 nucleotides read TGCGCCAGCAGCTACCGGGACAGGAATGAAAAACTGTTTTTT. This codes for CASSYRDRNEKLFF.

The chain carries TRBV4-1 and TRBJ2-7, with TRBD2 as a possible D gene (7 bases). Trimming left V 4 bases short and J 2 bases short, with 24 bases between. The CDR3 length is 18 residues. CDR1 MGHRA and CDR2 YSYEKL come from the germline V gene. For the CDR3, the DNA is TGCGCCAGCAGCCTTCACGGGGGGAGGGACATCCAGCCCTACGAGCAGTACTTC. This sequence encodes CASSLHGGRDIQPYEQYF.

J is TRBJ2-3 and V is TRBV30; 9 positions agree with TRBD2. There are 14 residues in the CDR3. Trimming removed 2 bases from V and 3 bases from J; junction bases left unmatched: 3. The germline CDR1 and CDR2 sequences are GTSNPN and SVGIG (reference sequence). This CDR3 is CAWSLAGTTDTQYF. CDR3 in DNA: TGTGCCTGGAGTCTAGCGGGGACGACAGATACGCAGTATTTT.

This clonotype was seen many times. This rearrangement joins TRBV28 to TRBJ2-1; possible D gene TRBD1, 6 bases. The length of the CDR3 is 13 residues. The V and J ends lost 10 bases and 7 bases respectively, with 17 bases between them. The germline V gene encodes CDR1 MDHEN and CDR2 SYDVKM. The CDR3 spells CAITGYLSNEQFF. The DNA of the CDR3 is TGTGCCATCACAGGGTATCTAAGTAATGAGCAGTTCTTC.

This clonotype appeared many times. The genes are TRBV3-1 and TRBJ2-7; 7 nucleotides line up with TRBD1. V gave up 1 base and J gave up 11 bases; unmatched junction bases: 5. CDR3 length: 12 residues. Germline CDR1 reads LGHDT; CDR2 reads YNNKEL (reference sequence). Here the CDR3 reads CASSQGQGTEYF. In DNA, the CDR3 is TGTGCCAGCAGCCAAGGACAGGGCACCGAGTACTTC.

This clonotype came up many times. The genes are TRBV24-1 and TRBJ2-1; D call uncertain. The CDR3 has 15 amino acids. Germline V gene lookup returns CDR1 KGHDR and CDR2 SFDVKD. The V and J ends lost 5 bases and 0 bases respectively, with 10 bases between them. CDR3 amino acids: CATSASGSSYNEQFF. CDR3 in DNA: TGTGCCACCAGTGCCTCCGGCAGCTCCTACAATGAGCAGTTCTTC.

This clonotype was counted ten times or more. The chain combines TRBV4-1 with TRBJ1-1, with D uncertain. The germline CDR1 and CDR2 sequences are MGHRA and YSYEKL. The ends were cut back, 4 bases at V and 0 bases at J, with 9 bases in the middle. The CDR3 is 14 amino acids. The CDR3, as DNA: TGCGCCAGCAGCCCAGGACCGTTGAACACTGAAGCTTTCTTT. Translated: CASSPGPLNTEAFF.

The chain recombines TRBV29-1 with TRBJ1-5, with D possibly TRBD1 on 6 matching bases. CDR3 length: 15 amino acids. V was pared by 5 bases and J by 1 base, with 15 bases between. Germline values: CDR1 SQVTM, CDR2 ANQGSEA. The CDR3 loop is CSVKLEGGSNQPQHF. The CDR3 bases are TGCAGCGTTAAACTCGAAGGGGGGAGCAATCAGCCCCAGCATTTT.

This clonotype turned up a few times. V and J are TRBV20-1 and TRBJ2-1; 12 bases agree with TRBD2. Germline trimming cut 5 bases from V and 4 bases from J; bases unmatched to any gene: 9. CDR3 length: 16 amino acids. The germline V gene has CDR1 DFQATT and CDR2 SNEGSKA (reference sequence). The CDR3 is CSARLAGVGRYNEQFF. DNA of the CDR3: TGCAGTGCTCGACTAGCGGGAGTTGGAAGATACAATGAGCAGTTCTTC.

This clonotype was seen more than once but under ten times. This sequence joins TRBV4-3 and TRBJ2-4, with 8 bases fitting TRBD2. The CDR3 length is 17 residues. Germline-derived CDR1 and CDR2 are LGHNA and YSLEER. Trimming at V came to 4 bases and at J to 2 bases, leaving 10 bases not matched to a gene. For the CDR3, the DNA is TGCGCCAGCAGCCCCGAGTGGAGCGGGGGAACCAAAAACATTCAGTACTTC. This gives the protein CASSPEWSGGTKNIQYF.

The rearrangement links TRBV13 to TRBJ2-3; TRBD1 is a possible D gene (6 bases). CDR3 length equals 17 residues. Germline V gene data show CDR1 as PRHDT and CDR2 as FYEKMQ (reference sequence). V shed 1 base and J shed 1 base, with 15 bases lying between them. The CDR3 DNA reads as TGTGCCAGCAGCTTAGACGGTCGGGCAGGGGGCACAGATACGCAGTATTTT. This gives the protein CASSLDGRAGGTDTQYF.

This clonotype was detected ten times or more. In nucleotides, the CDR3 is TGTGCCAGCACCCCAGGGACTAGCGGGTACCAAGAGACCCAGTACTTC. This translates into CASTPGTSGYQETQYF. This chain connects TRBV28 to TRBJ2-5, with TRBD2 matching over 12 bases. Germline CDR1 MDHEN, CDR2 SYDVKM. J was trimmed by 0 bases and V by 7 bases; bases with no gene match: 6. The length of the CDR3 is 16 residues.